This T cell receptor beta chain comes out of a study of blood T cell repertoires in COVID-19. Sequencing used immunoSEQ multiplex PCR; TCRdb keeps in-frame clones, though not all of them. This sample has fewer than 350,000 clones, with around nine tenths found just once. The receptor's source is an older woman in a cohort exposed to, infected with or recovered from COVID-19 (not recorded which). The sequencing sample was made of PBMCs or T cells enriched from blood (not recorded which).

This CDR3 reads CASSFTKRRVTGELFF. For the CDR3, the DNA is TGTGCCAGCAGCTTCACTAAGCGGAGAGTCACCGGGGAGCTGTTTTTT. The rearrangement joins TRBV5-6 to TRBJ2-2; a possible D gene is TRBD2 (5 bases). Germline values: CDR1 SGHDT, CDR2 YYEEEE. The germline V and J ends were trimmed by 2 bases and 4 bases, with 15 bases remaining between them. This CDR3 spans 16 amino acids. Based on the CDR3 plus reference TRBV5-6 and TRBJ2-2, the full variable domain is DAGVTQSPTHLIKTRGQQVTLRCSPKSGHDTVSWYQQALGQGPQFIFQYYEEEERQRGNFPDRFSGHQFPNYSSELNVNALLLGDSALYLCASSFTKRRVTGELFFGEGSRLTVL.